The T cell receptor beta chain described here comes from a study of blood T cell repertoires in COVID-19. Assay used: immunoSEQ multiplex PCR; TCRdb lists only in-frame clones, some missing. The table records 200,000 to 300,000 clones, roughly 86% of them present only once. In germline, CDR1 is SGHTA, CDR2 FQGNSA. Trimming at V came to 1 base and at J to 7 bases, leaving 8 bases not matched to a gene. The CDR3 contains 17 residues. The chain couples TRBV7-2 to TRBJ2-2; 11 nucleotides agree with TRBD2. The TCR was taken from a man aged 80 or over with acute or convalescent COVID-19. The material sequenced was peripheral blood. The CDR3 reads CASSLDSGRAKSGELFF. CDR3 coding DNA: TGTGCCAGCAGCTTAGATAGCGGGAGGGCCAAAAGCGGGGAGCTGTTTTTT. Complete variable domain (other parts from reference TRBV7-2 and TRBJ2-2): GAGVSQSPSNKVTEKGKDVELRCDPISGHTALYWYRQSLGQGLEFLIYFQGNSAPDKSGLPSDRFSAERTGGSVSTLTIQRTQQEDSAVYLCASSLDSGRAKSGELFFGEGSRLTVL.